This T cell receptor (beta chain) was identified during a study of tumor and adjacent non-tumor tissue in lung cancer. The overall study: The cohort had about 12 adenocarcinoma, a couple of squamous cell and 1 small cell patients. Aged 31 to 76 years, patients included more than nine men and about 5 women with stage I to III disease. Study-level results: Tumor tissue had significantly higher TCR diversity than normal lung.

The template was RNA from unsorted bulk tissue. Donors were chemotherapy-naive, newly diagnosed lung cancer surgical patients in China, August–November 2014. TCRbeta libraries were built with three rounds of nested PCR, modified from ARM-PCR. TCRdb reanalysed the multiplex PCR reads using MiXCR and keeps one entry per CDR3 protein. The sample consists of over 110,000 distinct CDR3 sequences, around 66% of them appearing once. The CDR3 is made up of 13 amino acids. Between the trimmed V and J ends, which lost 4 bases and 4 bases, there was a span of 11 bases. In germline, CDR1 is DFQATT, CDR2 SNEGSKA (reference sequence). As for this clonotype: Its antigen is unidentified. A read error is possible here, since a much larger clone lies one base away.

This clonotype originated in a man between 60 and 70 years old with small cell lung cancer. The chain has TRBV20-1 and TRBJ2-4; D not certain. Source material: lung tumor tissue. CDR3: CSAKDVGKNIQYF. The CDR3 DNA sequence: TGCAGTGCTAAGGACGTGGGAAAAAACATTCAGTACTTC.